One and the same sample provided the 24 T cell receptor beta chains below, sequenced in a study of cytomegalovirus exposure and HLA in healthy donors. The PCR had 60 Vbeta and 13 Jbeta primers. Clones were read by immunoSEQ multiplex PCR, and TCRdb kept only the in-frame ones, dropping some. The sample shows about 200,000 clones, and around 0.7% sits with its ten largest clones. The material sequenced was PBMCs. The receptors come from a boy aged 5-17 years in good health and CMV-seronegative.

V and J are TRBV2 and TRBJ2-7; D is possibly TRBD1 (6 bases). The CDR3 length is 14 residues. Germline values: CDR1 SNHLY, CDR2 FYNNEI. V was cut by 1 base and J by 7 bases, with 14 bases left in between. The CDR3 sequence: CASSEVQGYEEQYF. CDR3 in DNA: TGTGCCAGCAGTGAAGTACAGGGTTATGAGGAGCAGTACTTC.

CDR3 in DNA: TGTGCCAGCAGTGAAGCTACGACGGGAGCTAACTATGGCTACACCTTC. Encoded protein: CASSEATTGANYGYTF. The rearrangement links TRBV6-1 to TRBJ1-2; D is ambiguous. The CDR3 sequence is 16 residues long. The V end lost 0 bases, the J end lost 0 bases, and 11 bases lay between the germline ends. Germline values: CDR1 MNHNS, CDR2 SASEGT.

The chain links TRBV5-4 to TRBJ2-7, with a weak D call TRBD1 (5 bases). Germline V gene data show CDR1 as SGHNT and CDR2 as YYREEE (reference sequence). This CDR3 has 12 residues. V lost 0 bases to trimming and J lost 9 bases, with 10 bases between them. The CDR3 loop reads CASSLDFQGQYF. The CDR3, as DNA: TGTGCCAGCAGCTTGGACTTCCAGGGGCAGTACTTC.

The rearrangement uses TRBV7-3 and TRBJ2-1; a possible D gene is TRBD1 (6 bases). Germline CDR1 reads SGHTA; CDR2 reads FQGTGA. The CDR3 is 13 residues long. Between the trimmed V and J ends, which lost 2 bases and 10 bases, there was a span of 12 bases. The CDR3 DNA sequence: TGTGCCAGCAGCTTATCAACAGGGACCGAGCAGTTCTTC. Translated: CASSLSTGTEQFF.

The chain employs TRBV7-9 and TRBJ2-7, with 14 bases matching TRBD2. The germline V gene has CDR1 SEHNR and CDR2 FQNEAQ (reference sequence). Unmatched junction bases numbered 5, after V lost 5 bases and J lost 2 bases. CDR3 length: 16 residues. CDR3 region: CASSTGLAGGPYEQYF. CDR3 nucleotide sequence: TGTGCCAGCAGCACAGGACTAGCGGGGGGACCCTACGAGCAGTACTTC.

The V gene is TRBV7-6, the J gene TRBJ2-3, with 9 bases lining up with TRBD2. Unmatched junction bases numbered 3, after V lost 2 bases and J lost 0 bases. The CDR3 has 16 amino acids. Per the germline V gene, CDR1 is SGHVS and CDR2 is FNYEAQ. CDR3 nucleotide sequence: TGTGCCAGCAGCTTACTGACTAGCGGCAGCACAGATACGCAGTATTTT. Amino acids: CASSLLTSGSTDTQYF. The whole variable domain, filled in from reference TRBV7-6 and TRBJ2-3, reads GAGVSQSPRYKVTKRGQDVALRCDPISGHVSLYWYRQALGQGPEFLTYFNYEAQQDKSGLPNDRFSAERPEGSISTLTIQRTEQRDSAMYRCASSLLTSGSTDTQYFGPGTRLTVL.

This chain links TRBV25-1 with TRBJ2-7; 8 bases match TRBD2. V lost 8 bases to trimming and J lost 0 bases; unmatched junction nucleotides: 6. This CDR3 has 14 amino acids. Germline V gene data show CDR1 as MGHDK and CDR2 as SYGVNS. CDR3 sequence reads: CASRGSGGSYEQYF. In DNA form, the CDR3 reads TGTGCCAGCCGAGGAAGCGGGGGCTCCTACGAGCAGTACTTC.

This chain uses TRBV4-2 with TRBJ1-5; no firm D call. This CDR3 is 14 amino acids long. The V gene lost 4 bases and the J gene lost 4 bases, with 11 bases spanning the gap. The germline V gene has CDR1 LGHNA and CDR2 YNFKEQ. This chain's CDR3 is CASSPHGGNQPQHF. The CDR3 DNA reads as TGTGCCAGCAGCCCTCATGGCGGGAATCAGCCCCAGCATTTT.

The rearrangement uses TRBV7-3 and TRBJ2-3; TRBD1 might be the D (6 bases). The CDR3 has 15 amino acids. Germline CDR1 SGHTA, CDR2 FQGTGA. V lost 5 bases to trimming and J lost 2 bases, with 14 bases between them. CDR3 DNA sequence: TGTGCCAGCAGCCGCCTGGGACACCTCACAGATACGCAGTATTTT. This gives the protein CASSRLGHLTDTQYF.

J is TRBJ2-1 and V is TRBV2; no firm D call. The CDR3 totals 13 residues. Trimming left V 0 bases short and J 7 bases short, with 7 bases between. The germline V gene encodes CDR1 SNHLY and CDR2 FYNNEI. For the CDR3, the DNA is TGTGCCAGCAGTGAAGCCCCTAAAAATGAGCAGTTCTTC. Residues: CASSEAPKNEQFF.

The rearrangement joins TRBV7-8 to TRBJ1-5; 9 positions match TRBD1. The J segment lost 8 bases and the V segment lost 5 bases, leaving 7 bases of the junction unmatched. The V gene's germline CDR1 is SGHVS and CDR2 FQNEAQ. The CDR3 loop spans 14 amino acids. CDR3 nucleotide sequence: TGTGCCAGCAGCCAGAGGGACAGGGATAAGCCCCAGCATTTT. Amino acid sequence: CASSQRDRDKPQHF.

The CDR3 loop is CASSPSGGVTYEQYF. CDR3 coding DNA: TGTGCCAGCAGCCCAAGCGGGGGGGTCACCTACGAGCAGTACTTC. The chain couples TRBV7-2 to TRBJ2-7; 10 bases fit TRBD2. Germline V CDR1 and CDR2: SGHTA, FQGNSA. The CDR3 has 15 residues. J gave up 2 bases and V 5 bases, and 6 bases lay outside the gene matches.

The chain combines TRBV27 with TRBJ1-2, with 7 positions matching TRBD1. The trim removed 5 bases at V and 4 bases at J, leaving 7 bases unmatched. CDR1 is MNHEY and CDR2 is SMNVEV in the germline V gene (reference sequence). The CDR3 length is 14 residues. In DNA, the CDR3 is TGTGCCAGCAGTACCTGGACAGGATCCTATGGCTACACCTTC. It is translated as CASSTWTGSYGYTF.

This chain links TRBV30 with TRBJ2-5; a weak D match, TRBD2 (5 bases). Germline CDR1 and CDR2: GTSNPN and SVGIG (reference sequence). Trimming removed 0 bases at V and 4 bases at J, with 15 bases between. CDR3 length: 15 amino acids. The CDR3 loop reads CAWSVVGNRGETQYF. The CDR3 nucleotides read TGTGCCTGGAGTGTTGTCGGCAACCGGGGAGAGACCCAGTACTTC.

The chain employs TRBV4-1 and TRBJ1-1, with D perhaps TRBD1 (6 bases). The CDR3 is 17 amino acids. V was clipped by 4 bases and J by 1 base, with 19 bases between them. The germline CDR1 and CDR2 sequences are MGHRA and YSYEKL. CDR3 region: CASSRPAGHPANTEAFF. The CDR3 DNA follows: TGCGCCAGCAGCCGACCAGCGGGACATCCCGCGAACACTGAAGCTTTCTTT.

The J gene is TRBJ2-5, the V gene TRBV7-2, with 9 bases fitting TRBD2. Germline values: CDR1 SGHTA, CDR2 FQGNSA. The CDR3 has 14 amino acids. V shed 5 bases and J 3 bases; nucleotides not matched to a gene: 4. CDR3 nucleotides: TGTGCCAGCAGCGCTAGACTAGCGGAAGAGACCCAGTACTTC. It encodes CASSARLAEETQYF.

V and J are TRBV5-1 and TRBJ2-1, with 7 bases matching TRBD1. J gave up 4 bases and V 4 bases, and 8 bases lay outside the gene matches. Looked up from germline, CDR1 is SGHRS and CDR2 is YFSETQ. This CDR3 is 15 amino acids long. Here the CDR3 reads CASSIDRELYNEQFF. The CDR3 region has the DNA TGCGCCAGCAGCATCGACAGGGAATTGTACAATGAGCAGTTCTTC.

CDR3 residues: CASSIGQVDGYTF. Written as DNA, the CDR3 is TGTGCCAGTAGTATAGGGCAGGTTGATGGCTACACCTTC. This chain joins TRBV19 and TRBJ1-2, with D unclear. The CDR3 is 13 amino acids. Germline values: CDR1 LNHDA, CDR2 SQIVND (reference sequence). V lost 1 base and J 6 bases, leaving 9 bases between the germline ends.

The chain has TRBV11-2 and TRBJ2-2, with D perhaps TRBD1 (5 bases). The CDR3 extends over 14 amino acids. Germline CDR1 and CDR2: SGHAT and FQNNGV. V lost 5 bases and J 7 bases, leaving 14 bases between the germline ends. DNA of the CDR3: TGTGCCAGCAGCCCACGCCCAGGGAACGGGGAGCTGTTTTTT. This translates into CASSPRPGNGELFF. Combining the CDR3 with reference TRBV11-2 and TRBJ2-2 gives the whole variable domain EAGVAQSPRYKIIEKRQSVAFWCNPISGHATLYWYQQILGQGPKLLIQFQNNGVVDDSQLPKDRFSAERLKGVDSTLKIQPAKLEDSAVYLCASSPRPGNGELFFGEGSRLTVL.

The chain is built from TRBV30 and TRBJ1-1, with TRBD1 identical over 10 bases. Germline values: CDR1 GTSNPN, CDR2 SVGIG (reference sequence). This CDR3 contains 11 residues. The junction had 3 bases not matched to a gene; V was cut back by 7 bases and J by 7 bases. The CDR3 reads CASDRGIEAFF. DNA for the CDR3: TGTGCCTCGGACAGGGGGATTGAAGCTTTCTTT.

The chain links TRBV6-6 to TRBJ1-5, with D unclear. The CDR3 runs 15 residues. Trimming removed 5 bases at V and 2 bases at J, with 13 bases between. From germline, CDR1 is MNHNY and CDR2 SVGAGI (reference sequence). The CDR3 DNA is TGTGCCAGCAGTGCAACAGCAACCGGCAATCAGCCCCAGCATTTT. Protein sequence: CASSATATGNQPQHF.

The genes are TRBV9 and TRBJ2-5, with unresolved D. The J call is uncertain, as TRBJ2-7 better fits the DNA end. The CDR3 covers 11 residues. CDR1 and CDR2 from the germline V gene are SGDLS and YYNGEE. The CDR3 DNA reads as TGTGCCAGCAGCGGTAACTACGAGCAGTACTTC. Translated, it gives CASSGNYEQYF.

The CDR3 sequence: CASSKGQGGLPSGELFF. CDR3 in DNA: TGTGCCAGCAGTAAAGGACAGGGCGGGCTCCCGTCCGGGGAGCTGTTTTTT. The chain is built from TRBV6-1 and TRBJ2-2, with 8 bases that match TRBD1. Germline CDR1 and CDR2: MNHNS and SASEGT. V shed 5 bases and J 6 bases; nucleotides not matched to a gene: 14. The CDR3 has 17 residues.

The chain combines TRBV7-2 with TRBJ2-7, with D perhaps matching TRBD1 (6 bases). This CDR3 is built from 13 residues. V gave up 5 bases and J gave up 6 bases, with 14 bases separating them. Germline V gives CDR1 SGHTA, CDR2 FQGNSA. The CDR3 coding sequence is TGTGCCAGCAGCCCGGGACATTTCCGCGAGCAGTACTTC. This encodes CASSPGHFREQYF.